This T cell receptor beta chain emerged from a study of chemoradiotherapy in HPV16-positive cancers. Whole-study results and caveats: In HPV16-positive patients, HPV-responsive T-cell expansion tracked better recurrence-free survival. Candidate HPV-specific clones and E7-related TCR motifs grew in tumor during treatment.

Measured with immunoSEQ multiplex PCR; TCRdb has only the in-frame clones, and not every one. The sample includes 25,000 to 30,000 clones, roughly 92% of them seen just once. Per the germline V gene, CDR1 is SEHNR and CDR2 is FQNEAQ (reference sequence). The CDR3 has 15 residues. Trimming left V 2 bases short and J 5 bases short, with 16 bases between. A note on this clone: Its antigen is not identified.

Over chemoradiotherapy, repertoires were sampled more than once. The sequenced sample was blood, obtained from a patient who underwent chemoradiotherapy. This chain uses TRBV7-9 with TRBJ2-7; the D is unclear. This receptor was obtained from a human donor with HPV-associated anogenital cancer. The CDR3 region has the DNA TGTGCCAGCAGCTTATGGGCAGGCGGCCGGGACGAGCAGTACTTC. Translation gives CASSLWAGGRDEQYF.